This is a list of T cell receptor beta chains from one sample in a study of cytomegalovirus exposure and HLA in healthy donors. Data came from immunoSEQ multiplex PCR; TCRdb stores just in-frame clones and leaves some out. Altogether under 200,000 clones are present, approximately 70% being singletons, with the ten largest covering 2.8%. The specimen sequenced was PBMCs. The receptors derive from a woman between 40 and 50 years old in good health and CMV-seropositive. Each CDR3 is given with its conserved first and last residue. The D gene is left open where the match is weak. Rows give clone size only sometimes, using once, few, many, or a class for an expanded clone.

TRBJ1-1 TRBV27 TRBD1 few TGTGCCAGCAGTCCGATACGGGACAGAGGGAACACTGAAGCTTTCTTT CASSPIRDRGNTEAFF
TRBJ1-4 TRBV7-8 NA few TGTGCCAGCAGCTCCCAGACGGGGGAGCCGAATGAAAAACTGTTTTTT CASSSQTGEPNEKLFF
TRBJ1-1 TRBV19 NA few TGTGCCACCACGCCAGGGCTTGGGAACACTGAAGCTTTCTTT CATTPGLGNTEAFF
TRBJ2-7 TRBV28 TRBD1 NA TGTGCCAGCAGTTCCGCCACGACAGGGAACTACGAGCAGTACTTC CASSSATTGNYEQYF
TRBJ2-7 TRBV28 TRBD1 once TGTGCCAGCAGCTCCGGGACAGGGGCGCGCTACGAGCAGTACTTC CASSSGTGARYEQYF
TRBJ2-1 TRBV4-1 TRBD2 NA TGCGCCAGCAGCCAAGAGAGACTAGCGGGAGGAGGCAATGAGCAGTTCTTC CASSQERLAGGGNEQFF
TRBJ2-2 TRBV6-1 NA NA TGTGCCAGCAGTGAAGCCCGTGGCGGGGGCCACAACACCGGGGAGCTGTTTTTT CASSEARGGGHNTGELFF
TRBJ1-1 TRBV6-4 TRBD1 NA TGTGCCAGCAGCGCTGACAGGGCGAACACTGAAGCTTTCTTT CASSADRANTEAFF
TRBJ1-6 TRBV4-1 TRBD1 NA TGCGCCAGCAGCCAAGGGACAGGGGGCTCACCCCTCCACTTT CASSQGTGGSPLHF
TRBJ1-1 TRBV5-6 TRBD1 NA TGTGCCAGCAGCTGGGACAGGGGACGACCTGAAGCTTTCTTT CASSWDRGRPEAFF
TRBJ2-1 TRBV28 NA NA TGTGCCAGCAGAAGGGGCTCCTACAATGAGCAGTTCTTC CASRRGSYNEQFF
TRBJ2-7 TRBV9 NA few TGTGCCAGCAGTCGGAACGCGGGGGAGCAGTACTTC CASSRNAGEQYF
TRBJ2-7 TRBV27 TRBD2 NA TGTGCCAGCAGGCTAGCGGGGGGCACCTACGAGCAGTACTTC CASRLAGGTYEQYF
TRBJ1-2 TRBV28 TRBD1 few TGTGCCAGCAGTCCCGGGACAGGGTTTAACTATGGCTACACCTTC CASSPGTGFNYGYTF
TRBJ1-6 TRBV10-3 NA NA TGTGCCATCCGGTCCGGGGGACTCCATAATTCACCCCTCAACTTT CAIRSGGLHNSPLNF
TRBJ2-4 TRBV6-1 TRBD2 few TGTGCCAGCAGTGCCGGGACTAGAGTGGTAGCCAAAAACATTCAGTACTTC CASSAGTRVVAKNIQYF
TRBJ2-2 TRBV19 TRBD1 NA TGTGCCAGTAGTGGACAGGGTTACACCGGGGAGCTGTTTTTT CASSGQGYTGELFF
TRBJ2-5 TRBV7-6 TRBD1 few TGTGCCAGCATCCGAGGCGAGGGGGCTCGGGTCGAGACCCAGTACTTC CASIRGEGARVETQYF
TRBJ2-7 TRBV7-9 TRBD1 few TGTTCCAGCAGCTCGTACCGGTCCGGGACAGGGTTCTACGAGCAGTACTTC CSSSSYRSGTGFYEQYF
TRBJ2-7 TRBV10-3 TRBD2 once TGTGCCATCAACAAATCGGGGACTAGCGGGAAGGGGGGGGAGCAGTACTTC CAINKSGTSGKGGEQYF
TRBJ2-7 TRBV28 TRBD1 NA TGTGCCAGCAGTTTCAACAGGGGGCATCATGAGCAGTACTTC CASSFNRGHHEQYF
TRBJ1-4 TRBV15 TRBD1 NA TGTGCCACCAGCGTTGACAGGGCAACTAATGAAAAACTGTTTTTT CATSVDRATNEKLFF
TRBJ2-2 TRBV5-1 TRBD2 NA TGCGCCAGCAGCTTGGCCTCTAGCGGGAACACCGGGGAGCTGTTTTTT CASSLASSGNTGELFF